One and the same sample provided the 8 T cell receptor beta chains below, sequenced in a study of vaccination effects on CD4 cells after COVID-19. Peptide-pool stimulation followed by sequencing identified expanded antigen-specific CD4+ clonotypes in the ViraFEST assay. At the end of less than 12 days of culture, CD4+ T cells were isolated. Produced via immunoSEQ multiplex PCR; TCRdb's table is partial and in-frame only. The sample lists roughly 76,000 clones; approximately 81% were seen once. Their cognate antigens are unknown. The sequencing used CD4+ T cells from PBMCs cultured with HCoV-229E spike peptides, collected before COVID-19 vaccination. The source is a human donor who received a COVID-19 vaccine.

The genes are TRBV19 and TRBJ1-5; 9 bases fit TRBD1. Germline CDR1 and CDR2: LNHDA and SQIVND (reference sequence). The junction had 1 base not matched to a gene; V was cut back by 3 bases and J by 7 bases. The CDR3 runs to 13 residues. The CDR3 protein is CASSMGTGQPQHF. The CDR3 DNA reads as TGTGCCAGTAGTATGGGGACAGGGCAGCCCCAGCATTTT.

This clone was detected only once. The CDR3 nucleotides are TGCGCCAGCAGCGGATGGGGGGAGGGAAGGGACAAAGAGACCCAGTACTTC. Protein product: CASSGWGEGRDKETQYF. The chain has TRBV5-1 and TRBJ2-5; D possibly corresponds to TRBD2 (7 bases). This CDR3 contains 17 residues. V was pared by 4 bases and J by 3 bases, with 22 bases between. Germline CDR1 and CDR2: SGHRS and YFSETQ.

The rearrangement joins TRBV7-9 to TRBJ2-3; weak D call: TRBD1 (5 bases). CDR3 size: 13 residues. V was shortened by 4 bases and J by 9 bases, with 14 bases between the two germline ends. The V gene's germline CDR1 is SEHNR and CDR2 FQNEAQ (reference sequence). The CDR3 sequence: CASSYDQGVTQYF. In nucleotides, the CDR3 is TGTGCCAGCAGCTATGACCAGGGCGTCACGCAGTATTTT. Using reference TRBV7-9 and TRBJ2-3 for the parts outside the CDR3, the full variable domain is DTGVSQNPRHKITKRGQNVTFRCDPISEHNRLYWYRQTLGQGPEFLTYFQNEAQLEKSRLLSDRFSAERPKGSFSTLEIQRTEQGDSAMYLCASSYDQGVTQYFGPGTRLTVL.

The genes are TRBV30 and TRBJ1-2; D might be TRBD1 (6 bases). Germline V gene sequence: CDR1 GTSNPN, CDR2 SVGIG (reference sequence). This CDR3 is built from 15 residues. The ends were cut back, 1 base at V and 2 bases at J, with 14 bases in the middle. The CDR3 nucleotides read TGTGCCTGGAGTGGACCGACAGGCCTGAACTATGGCTACACCTTC. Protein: CAWSGPTGLNYGYTF.

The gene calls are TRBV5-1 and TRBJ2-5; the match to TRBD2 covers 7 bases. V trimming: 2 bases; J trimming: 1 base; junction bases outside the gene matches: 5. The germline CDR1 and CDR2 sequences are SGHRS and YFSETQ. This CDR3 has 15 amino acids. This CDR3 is CASSFPGTTQETQYF. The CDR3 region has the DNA TGCGCCAGCAGCTTCCCGGGGACTACCCAAGAGACCCAGTACTTC.

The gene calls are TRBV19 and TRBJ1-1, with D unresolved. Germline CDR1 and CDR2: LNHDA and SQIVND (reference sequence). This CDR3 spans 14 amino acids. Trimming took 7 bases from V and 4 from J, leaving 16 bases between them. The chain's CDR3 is CASTRLGRTTEAFF. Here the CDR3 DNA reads TGTGCCAGTACCCGCCTAGGACGGACCACTGAAGCTTTCTTT. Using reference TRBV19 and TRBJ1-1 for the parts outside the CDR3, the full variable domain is DGGITQSPKYLFRKEGQNVTLSCEQNLNHDAMYWYRQDPGQGLRLIYYSQIVNDFQKGDIAEGYSVSREKKESFPLTVTSAQKNPTAFYLCASTRLGRTTEAFFGQGTRLTVV.

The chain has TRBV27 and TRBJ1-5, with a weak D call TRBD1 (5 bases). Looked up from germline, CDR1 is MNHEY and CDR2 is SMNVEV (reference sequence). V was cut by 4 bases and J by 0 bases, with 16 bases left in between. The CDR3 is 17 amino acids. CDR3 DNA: TGTGCCAGCAGTTCTCATGCTGGGGGGACTAGCAATCAGCCCCAGCATTTT. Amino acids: CASSSHAGGTSNQPQHF.

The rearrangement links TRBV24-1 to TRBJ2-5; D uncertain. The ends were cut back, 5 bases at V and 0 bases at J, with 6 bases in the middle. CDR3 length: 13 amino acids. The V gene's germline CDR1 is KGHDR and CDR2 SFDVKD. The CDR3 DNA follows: TGTGCCACCAGTGCCTGGGACCAAGAGACCCAGTACTTC. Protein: CATSAWDQETQYF.